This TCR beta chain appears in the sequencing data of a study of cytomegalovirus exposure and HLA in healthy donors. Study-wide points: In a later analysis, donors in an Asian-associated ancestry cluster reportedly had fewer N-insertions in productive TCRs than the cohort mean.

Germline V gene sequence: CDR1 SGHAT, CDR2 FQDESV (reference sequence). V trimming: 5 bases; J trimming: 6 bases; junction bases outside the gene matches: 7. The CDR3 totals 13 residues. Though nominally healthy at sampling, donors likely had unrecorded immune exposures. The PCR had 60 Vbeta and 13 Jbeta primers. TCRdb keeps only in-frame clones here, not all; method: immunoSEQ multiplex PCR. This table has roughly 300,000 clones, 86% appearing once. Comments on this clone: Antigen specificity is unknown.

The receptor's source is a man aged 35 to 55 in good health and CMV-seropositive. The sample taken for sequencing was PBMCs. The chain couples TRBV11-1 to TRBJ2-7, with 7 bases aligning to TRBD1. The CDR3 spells CASSQGVPGEQYF. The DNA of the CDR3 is TGTGCCAGCAGCCAGGGGGTACCTGGCGAGCAGTACTTC. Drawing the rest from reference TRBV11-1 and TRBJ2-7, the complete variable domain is EAEVAQSPRYKITEKSQAVAFWCDPISGHATLYWYRQILGQGPELLVQFQDESVVDDSQLPKDRFSAERLKGVDSTLKIQPAELGDSAMYLCASSQGVPGEQYFGPGTRLTVT.